This is a list of T cell receptor beta chains from one sample in a study of memory B cells and T cells in multiple sclerosis. These receptors' antigens are unknown. Sequencing used immunoSEQ multiplex PCR; TCRdb keeps in-frame clones, though not all of them. Counted here are under 50,000 clones, roughly four fifths occurring once; the ten biggest clones make up 0.9% to 1.4%. Sequencing was done on a sample of PBMCs from blood kept in culture. The receptor set was obtained from a human donor with multiple sclerosis. The CDR3 runs from the conserved cysteine through the conserved F or W. The D gene is left open where the match is weak. Clone size, where shown, is once, few, many, or a class for clones that have expanded.

TRBV4-1	TRBJ1-2	NA	TRBD1	TGCGCCAGCAGCCAATCTCCTGACAGGGACTATGGCTACACCTTC	CASSQSPDRDYGYTF
TRBV10-3	TRBJ1-1	NA	NA	TGTGCCATCAGTGGGGGGGAGGCTGAAGCTTTCTTT	CAISGGEAEAFF
TRBV27	TRBJ2-3	NA	NA	TGTGCCAGCGATAGAAGGAGATCGGGGGGCGGCACAGATACGCAGTATTTT	CASDRRRSGGGTDTQYF
TRBV6-5	TRBJ1-2	NA	NA	TGTGCCGTAAGGACCACAGACCCCTACACCTTC	CAVRTTDPYTF
TRBV7-2	TRBJ2-5	NA	NA	TGTGCCAGCAGCTTGTTCCGATTGTCTCAAGAGACCCAGTACTTC	CASSLFRLSQETQYF
TRBV19	TRBJ1-1	NA	NA	TGTGCCAGTACCACCACAGGGTTCACTTCGGATACTGAAGCTTTCTTT	CASTTTGFTSDTEAFF
TRBV15	TRBJ2-1	NA	TRBD1	TGTGCCACCAGCAGAGACCGAACGGGGCAGGGGGACCGGGAGCAGTTCTTC	CATSRDRTGQGDREQFF
TRBV7-8	TRBJ2-7	NA	TRBD1	TGTGCCAGCAGCTTAGGCAGGGGGCATAACGAGCAGTACTTC	CASSLGRGHNEQYF
TRBV7-6	TRBJ2-1	NA	NA	TGTGCCAGCAGCCATCCGACAGCACTCTACAATGAGCAGTTCTTC	CASSHPTALYNEQFF
TRBV4-1	TRBJ1-5	few	NA	TGCGCCAGCAGCCAAGATCTGGGAGGAGGACAGCCCCAGCATTTT	CASSQDLGGGQPQHF
TRBV19	TRBJ1-5	few	TRBD1	TGTGCCAGTAGGGACAGGGGAATAGGCAATCAGCCCCAGCATTTT	CASRDRGIGNQPQHF
TRBV5-4	TRBJ1-2	NA	NA	TGTGCCAGCAGCCCAGAGGACGGTAACTATGGCTACACCTTC	CASSPEDGNYGYTF
TRBV5-1	TRBJ1-1	NA	NA	TGCGCCAGCAGCTTGGTTGAGAGGAACACTGAAGCTTTCTTT	CASSLVERNTEAFF
TRBV30	TRBJ2-7	NA	TRBD1	TGTGCCTTGACAGGGTTTGGCGAGCAGTACTTC	CALTGFGEQYF
TRBV6-5	TRBJ2-1	NA	TRBD2	TGTGCCAGCAGATCTACTAGCGGGGGGGCCAATGAGCAGTTCTTC	CASRSTSGGANEQFF
TRBV29-1	TRBJ1-1	few	NA	TGCAGCGTTGTGGGGTTGACAGAAGCTTTCTTT	CSVVGLTEAFF
TRBV30	TRBJ1-5	NA	NA	TGTGCCTGGAGTGTAGGGGGGCCCCAGCATTTT	CAWSVGGPQHF
TRBV28	TRBJ2-5	NA	NA	TGTGCCAGCAGTTTGGGCTACCAAGAGACCCAGTACTTC	CASSLGYQETQYF
TRBV7-9	TRBJ1-2	once	NA	TGTGCCAGCAGATCAGACCTAAACTATGGCTACACCTTC	CASRSDLNYGYTF
TRBV7-9	TRBJ2-7	NA	TRBD2	TGTGCCAGCAGCCCGAGCGGGGGGGCATACGAGCAGTACTTC	CASSPSGGAYEQYF
TRBV6-5	TRBJ1-1	NA	NA	TGTGCCAGCAGTTTAGCCCCGACCGCTGAAGCTTTCTTT	CASSLAPTAEAFF
TRBV6-1	TRBJ2-7	NA	TRBD1	TGTGCCAGCAATGAAGGCAGGACAGGGAAGAGGAATTTCGGGTACGAGCAGTACTTC	CASNEGRTGKRNFGYEQYF
TRBV18	TRBJ2-3	few	NA	TGTGCCAGCTCACCAGGGGGCGCGGATACGCAGTATTTT	CASSPGGADTQYF
TRBV5-6	TRBJ1-2	NA	TRBD1	TGTGCCAGCAGCAGAACAGGGGGCCAAGGCTACACCTTC	CASSRTGGQGYTF
TRBV7-9	TRBJ1-6	NA	NA	TGTGCCAGCAGCATGGTCCCCGATTCACCCCTCCACTTT	CASSMVPDSPLHF
TRBV2	TRBJ2-7	NA	NA	TGTGCCAGCAGTCTAGACAGGACAAGCTCCTACGAGCAGTACTTC	CASSLDRTSSYEQYF
TRBV15	TRBJ1-2	NA	TRBD1	TGTGCCACCAGCAGCAGGACAGGGAGGAACTATGGCTACACCTTC	CATSSRTGRNYGYTF
TRBV15	TRBJ1-2	NA	TRBD1	TGTGCCACCAGCAGCCGGGACAGGGACCTCTATGGCTACACCTTC	CATSSRDRDLYGYTF
TRBV5-5	TRBJ1-2	NA	TRBD1	TGTGCCAGCAGCTTGGATTCGGACAGGATTTATGGCTACACCTTC	CASSLDSDRIYGYTF
TRBV7-8	TRBJ2-2	NA	NA	TGTGCCAGCAGCTTGGGCAGGGGACTACCGAACACCGGGGAGCTGTTTTTT	CASSLGRGLPNTGELFF
TRBV19	TRBJ2-7	few	TRBD2	TGTGCCAGTAGTCCCGGGACTAGCGGATACGAGCAGTACTTC	CASSPGTSGYEQYF
TRBV6-5	TRBJ1-4	NA	NA	TGTGCCAGCAGTTACTCGATCTGGGCAACTAATGAAAAACTGTTTTTT	CASSYSIWATNEKLFF
TRBV6-1	TRBJ2-1	NA	TRBD2	TGTGCCAGCAGTGAATCGCCTCCGGGTATGGGAGCGGGGGGGCGTATCAATGAGCAGTTCTTC	CASSESPPGMGAGGRINEQFF
TRBV20-1	TRBJ2-7	few	NA	TGCAGTGTTACAGTTGACGAGCAGTACTTC	CSVTVDEQYF
TRBV19	TRBJ2-3	NA	NA	TGTGCCAGTAAGTACGGCTCGGCATTGACAGATACGCAGTATTTT	CASKYGSALTDTQYF
TRBV6-4	TRBJ1-6	NA	NA	TGTGCCAGCAGTGCTGAAGTCACTTCACCCCTCCACTTT	CASSAEVTSPLHF
TRBV5-1	TRBJ2-2	NA	NA	TGCGCCAGCAGCCCCATTGGGACCGGGGAGCTGTTTTTT	CASSPIGTGELFF
TRBV15	TRBJ2-2	NA	NA	TGTGCCACCAGCAGAGATCAGACCGCCGGGGAGCTGTTTTTT	CATSRDQTAGELFF
TRBV9	TRBJ1-1	NA	NA	TGTGCCAGCAGCCCCTTCGGGGGAAGCACTGAAGCTTTCTTT	CASSPFGGSTEAFF
TRBV18	TRBJ1-1	NA	NA	TGTGCCAGCTCACCACCGGCGCAGGGGAGGACTGAAGCTTTCTTT	CASSPPAQGRTEAFF
TRBV19	TRBJ1-6	NA	TRBD1	TGTGCCTCTCACCGGGACAGGGGATTTTCACCCCTCCACTTT	CASHRDRGFSPLHF
TRBV9	TRBJ2-7	few	NA	TGTGCCAGCAGCGTAGCCCCCACCTACGAGCAGTACTTC	CASSVAPTYEQYF
TRBV2	TRBJ2-6	once	NA	TGTGCCAGCAGTGAAACCGGGGCCAACGTCCTGACTTTC	CASSETGANVLTF
TRBV7-9	TRBJ2-7	few	NA	TGTGCCAGCAGCTTAGCCGGAGGGGGGTTTTCCTACGAGCAGTACTTC	CASSLAGGGFSYEQYF
TRBV7-9	TRBJ2-2	NA	NA	TGTGCCAGCAGCTCGCTAGGAAACGCGAACACCGGGGAGCTGTTTTTT	CASSSLGNANTGELFF
TRBV6-6	TRBJ2-5	once	TRBD1	TGTGCCAGCACCGTAGACAGGGCAGGGACCCAGTACTTC	CASTVDRAGTQYF
TRBV7-2	TRBJ2-7	few	NA	TGTGCCAGCAGCGTCCAACAGGGATTACACGAGCAGTACTTC	CASSVQQGLHEQYF
TRBV7-9	TRBJ1-2	NA	NA	TGTGCCAGCAGCTTAGCAGGGGCGGGCGGCTACACCTTC	CASSLAGAGGYTF
TRBV30	TRBJ2-5	NA	NA	TGTGCCTGGAGTGCGCAACCCCGGAGGACCCAGTACTTC	CAWSAQPRRTQYF
TRBV9	TRBJ2-5	NA	TRBD2	TGTGCCAGCAGCGTAGGGGCTAGCGGGGGCGTAGAGACCCAGTACTTC	CASSVGASGGVETQYF
TRBV15	TRBJ2-5	NA	NA	TGTGCCACCAGCAGAGATATACATTCTGAAGAGACCCAGTACTTC	CATSRDIHSEETQYF
TRBV29-1	TRBJ1-2	once	NA	TGCAGCGTTGGCGGAGGGGACTATGGCTACACCTTC	CSVGGGDYGYTF